The sample holds a few counts of the clone carrying this T cell receptor (beta chain). Antigen specificity is unknown. Amplification by 5'RACE using constant-segment primers produced TCR alpha and TCR beta cDNA libraries that carried sample barcodes and UMIs. TCRdb re-derived calls from the 5' RACE reads in MiXCR, one entry per CDR3 protein. Of just under 350,000 distinct CDR3 sequences listed, approximately 13% are singletons. The ends were cut back, 0 bases at V and 2 bases at J, with 11 bases in the middle. The CDR3 length is 16 residues. Germline V gives CDR1 LGHNA, CDR2 YSLEER. The sample originates from a study of T-cell memory formation after mild COVID-19. Study results and limitations: Day 37-peaking second-wave clones had unconfirmed SARS-CoV-2 specificity. A balance of CD4 and CD8 characterized clones contracting day 15 to 85, whereas later expanders leaned CD4+. Some responding clones appeared in pre-infection memory, suggesting cross-reactive memory joined.

The J gene is TRBJ1-5, the V gene TRBV4-3; D possibly corresponds to TRBD1 (5 bases). This receptor was identified in a man in his late teens or twenties who had mild COVID-19 (a few samples of this study predate the infection). Cell type and time point are not known. Input material: PBMCs or a T cell subset sorted from them (not recorded which). CDR3 nucleotide sequence: TGCGCCAGCAGCCAAGAAAGGGGCCGGGGCAATCAGCCCCAGCATTTT. It encodes CASSQERGRGNQPQHF.